This T cell receptor beta chain originates from a study of identical twins. TCRdb re-analysed the 5' RACE reads in MiXCR, keeping a single row per CDR3 protein. The sample lists hundreds of thousands of distinct CDR3 sequences; 5.5% to 7% were seen once. This clonotype came up a few times. This CDR3 has 15 amino acids. V shed 5 bases and J 5 bases; nucleotides not matched to a gene: 11. Looked up from germline, CDR1 is MNHEY and CDR2 is SVGAGI. This same sample was also taken into another study, of yellow fever vaccine responses in identical twins.

V usage is TRBV6-5 and J usage is TRBJ1-2; 7 bases agree with TRBD1. This TCR was sampled from a woman under 30 in good health. Sequencing was done on a sample of memory (CD45RO+) T cells sorted from blood. Here the CDR3 reads CASSIQGRREYGYTF. For the CDR3, the DNA is TGTGCCAGCAGTATACAGGGGAGGAGGGAATATGGCTACACCTTC.